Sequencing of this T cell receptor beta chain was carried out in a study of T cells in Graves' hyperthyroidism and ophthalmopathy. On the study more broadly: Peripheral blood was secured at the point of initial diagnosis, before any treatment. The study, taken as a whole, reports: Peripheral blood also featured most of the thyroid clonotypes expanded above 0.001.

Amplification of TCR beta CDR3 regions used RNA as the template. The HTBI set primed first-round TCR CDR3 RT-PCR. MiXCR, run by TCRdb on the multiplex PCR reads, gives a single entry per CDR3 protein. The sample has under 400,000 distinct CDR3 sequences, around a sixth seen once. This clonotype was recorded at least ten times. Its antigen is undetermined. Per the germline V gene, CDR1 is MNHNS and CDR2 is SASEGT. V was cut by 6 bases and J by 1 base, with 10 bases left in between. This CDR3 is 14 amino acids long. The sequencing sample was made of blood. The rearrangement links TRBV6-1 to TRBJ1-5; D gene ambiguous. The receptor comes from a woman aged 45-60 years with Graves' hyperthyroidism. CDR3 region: CASRLQLSNQPQHF. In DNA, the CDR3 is TGTGCCAGCAGACTACAGTTGAGCAATCAGCCCCAGCATTTT.